The 5 T cell receptor beta chains reported below all come from one sample, sequenced in a study of molecular identifiers for immune sequencing clone quantification. A single record per CDR3 protein comes from TCRdb applying MiXCR to the PCR reads. The sample lists fewer than 350,000 distinct CDR3 sequences, about 23% occurring once. Input material: naive CD8+ T cells from blood, with Jurkat cell RNA spiked in. Subset indicated: FACS-sorted CD8+CD4-CCR7+CD45RA+ naive T cells. Receptors originate from a human donor in good health. Some libraries in this study had Jurkat cell RNA spiked in.

Concerning this clonotype itself: At one boundary the junction diverges from the germline segment, which might be a read error. The CDR3 bases are TGCGCCCGCAGTGAAATCTTGGGGGGGGCGCGGTGTTTT. It is translated as CARSEILGGARCF. This chain links TRBV10-1 with TRBJ2-2, with D perhaps TRBD2 (7 bases). Germline CDR1 WNHNN, CDR2 SYGVQD (reference sequence). The CDR3 consists of 13 residues.

This clonotype was detected ten times or more. V and J are TRBV7-2 and TRBJ2-7, with 7 bases aligning to TRBD2. The CDR3 has 12 amino acids. Germline trimming cut 5 bases from V and 7 bases from J; bases unmatched to any gene: 5. Germline V lookup: CDR1 SGHTA, CDR2 FQGNSA. The CDR3 nucleotides read TGTGCCAGCAGCCATCGACTAGCTGAGCAGTACTTC. It specifies CASSHRLAEQYF.

To note about this clonotype: This could be a read error, since a much larger clone is one nucleotide away. CDR3 sequence (DNA): TGCGTCAGCAGCCAGGACAGGGGTCCTGGAAACACCATATATTTT. Amino acids: CVSSQDRGPGNTIYF. This chain connects TRBV4-3 to TRBJ1-3; 9 nucleotides match TRBD1. CDR1 is LGHNA and CDR2 is YSLEER in the germline V gene. The CDR3 spans 15 residues.

This clonotype was observed a few times. The CDR3 reads CAVDQGSSYEQYF. CDR3 sequence (DNA): TGTGCCGTAGACCAGGGGTCCTCCTACGAGCAGTACTTC. The V gene is TRBV6-2 or TRBV6-3, the J gene TRBJ2-7; perhaps TRBD1 as D (6 bases). Deletions cut 11 bases from V and 0 bases from J, with 14 bases between. This CDR3 has 13 amino acids. CDR1 and CDR2 (germline): MNHEY, SVGEGT.

Regarding this clonotype: A much bigger clone sits one base away, suggesting this may be a read error. The J gene is TRBJ2-5, the V gene TRBV29-1; D remains unclear. Between the trimmed V and J ends, which lost 1 base and 5 bases, there was a span of 20 bases. The CDR3 is made up of 16 amino acids. Germline V gene lookup returns CDR1 SQVTM and CDR2 ANQGSEA. CDR3 DNA: TGCAGCGTTGAAGGCCTGATGACCCCCCTCGGCGAGACCCAGTACTTC. It translates to CSVEGLMTPLGETQYF.